The present entry profiles one T cell receptor (beta chain) with its context. This clonotype appeared many times. Its antigen remains undetermined. No much larger clonotype is one base removed from it; base qualities were not supplied. This sample was included in a study of T cells in Graves' hyperthyroidism and ophthalmopathy (dated by TCRdb to between 2019 and 2020). The study in broad terms: Peripheral blood was collected at initial diagnosis, before any treatment. To identify TCR V-J signatures that set the groups apart, the researchers used a discovery cohort of about a hundred patients, made up of around 42 with Graves' ophthalmopathy and 57 with stable Graves' hyperthyroidism. Prospective prediction of ophthalmopathy was tested in an independent validation cohort of some 19 hyperthyroidism patients and 17 patients who later progressed to ophthalmopathy. The approximately 100 discovery patients were divided at random into training and test sets in a 7:3 ratio. The study also compared thyroid tissue and blood T-cell repertoires from five or six Graves' hyperthyroidism patients. Following sampling, methimazole starting at 30 mg daily was given to hyperthyroidism patients, and high-dose intravenous methylprednisolone was given to ophthalmopathy patients. According to the paper, TCR Vbeta CDR3 sequencing was carried out on some 130 peripheral blood samples, which came from fewer than 50 ophthalmopathy, under 80 hyperthyroidism and approximately 17 progressor patients.

The TCR beta CDR3 regions were amplified from the RNA transcripts. The first round of RT-PCR for the TCR CDR3 was performed with the HTBI primer set and the Qiagen OneStep RT-PCR kit. Libraries were constructed in a second round of multiplex PCR, after which size selection and purification were performed. Sequencing of the libraries was done on an Illumina HiSeq2000 using paired-end 100 bp reads. In the paper's pipeline: SOAPnuke was used to process the raw data, with reads discarded if the reads contained adapters or uncalled bases, had a mean Phred below 15, or lacked an exact constant-primer or identifier match. COPE v1.2.5 was used to merge high-quality paired reads, and clonotypes were defined as unique nucleotide sequences. MiTCR v1.1 was used to align the clonotypes against IMGT TRBV, TRBD and TRBJ reference segments. Analysis was restricted to V-J combinations with a frequency above 0.0001, which covered about 99% of repertoires. The TCS score was defined as the ratio of F50 (clonal expansion) to E x V (chaos), calculated using BLOSUM62-based TCRdist between CDR3 peptides within each V-J. Welch's t-statistics and random forest reduced just over 500 V-J features to 10 to 15, which were used in a naive Bayes classifier (R e1071). Thyroid-blood repertoire similarity was quantified with the Morisita-Horn index. TCRdb reanalyzed the raw reads on its own, using fastp at Q25 for trimming and MiXCR for clone calling, and kept in-frame beta chains. Each entry is one CDR3 protein sequence, shown with its most common DNA and genes. TCRdb's processing, not the authors' own work, is the source of the V and J calls. The sample table contains hundreds of thousands of distinct CDR3 sequences; only one count was recorded for around 39% of them. About 8.9% of the sample goes to the ten largest clones.

Graves' hyperthyroidism was defined as stable when no progression to ophthalmopathy occurred over 18 months of follow-up. Hyperthyroidism patients were aged 18 to 65 years and newly diagnosed, with disease duration of less than 2 months. The study excluded patients with uncontrolled infections, other autoimmune diseases, pregnancy or lactation. Clinical symptoms, serum thyroxine and TRAb, thyroid ultrasound, and orbital computed tomography formed the basis for the diagnoses. PBMCs were separated from over 9 ml of fresh peripheral blood using Ficoll-Paque density gradient centrifugation. Total RNA was extracted with Trizol reagent, and quality was checked on an Agilent 2100 Bioanalyzer. What the work shows at the level of the full study, not this receptor alone: No statistical method was used to set the sample size in advance, and investigators knew the group allocation. In validation, progression to ophthalmopathy was predicted by the model with nearly 71% sensitivity and around 75% specificity, a median of 6.5 months before onset. Most expanded thyroid clonotypes (frequency above 0.001) were also found in blood, which suggests that blood repertoires may mirror thyroid immune responses. A 13 V-J signature model separated ophthalmopathy from stable hyperthyroidism, with about 90% sensitivity and roughly 84% specificity in cross-validation and 80%/75% in testing.

The sequenced sample was blood. The origin of this receptor is a young man with Graves' hyperthyroidism.

CDR3 loop: CASSLHRGNEQYF. Here is the DNA: TGTGCCAGCAGCTTGCACAGGGGGAACGAGCAGTACTTC. The V and J genes are TRBV7-6 and TRBJ2-7, and TRBD1 matches 8 of the central bases. V has 3 bases trimmed and J has 5 bases trimmed; junction bases matching no gene number 3. The germline V gene sets CDR1 to SGHVS and CDR2 to FNYEAQ. The CDR3 starts with the cysteine, ends with the phenylalanine, and has 13 residues. The entry retains the CDR3 DNA only, 39 bases that are in frame from base 1. Full variable domain (CDR3 extended with the reference TRBV7-6 and TRBJ2-7 proteins): GAGVSQSPRYKVTKRGQDVALRCDPISGHVSLYWYRQALGQGPEFLTYFNYEAQQDKSGLPNDRFSAERPEGSISTLTIQRTEQRDSAMYRCASSLHRGNEQYFGPGTRLTVT.